This entry lists 32 T cell receptor beta chains sequenced from one sample in a study of blood T cells in healthy people across ages. The authors ran a second PCR of 7 to 11 cycles using a sample-barcoded 5' primer and a J-beta primer mix. One entry per CDR3 protein, called by TCRdb with MiXCR from the 5' RACE reads. In the table there are more than 1.4 million distinct CDR3 sequences, roughly 40% of which are singletons. Sequencing was done on a sample of blood. The receptors were sampled from a young woman in good health.

The chain links TRBV6-1 to TRBJ1-4; D possibly corresponds to TRBD1 (5 bases). The V and J ends lost 3 bases and 14 bases respectively, with 13 bases between them. The CDR3 length is 12 residues. Germline V gives CDR1 MNHNS, CDR2 SASEGT. The CDR3 sequence: CASSEEPGPLFF. The CDR3 DNA is TGTGCCAGCAGTGAGGAACCGGGACCCCTGTTTTTT.

The chain links TRBV6-1 to TRBJ1-1; D possibly corresponds to TRBD1 (5 bases). The germline V and J ends were trimmed by 2 bases and 0 bases, with 10 bases remaining between them. Germline-derived CDR1 and CDR2 are MNHNS and SASEGT. The length of the CDR3 is 15 residues. The CDR3 spells CASSERQWVNTEAFF. CDR3 in DNA: TGTGCCAGCAGTGAACGACAGTGGGTGAACACTGAAGCTTTCTTT.

V gene TRBV12-5 combines with J gene TRBJ2-1, with a weak D call TRBD2 (6 bases). The CDR3 covers 18 residues. Germline-derived CDR1 and CDR2 are LGHNT and FRNRAP. Between the trimmed V and J ends, which lost 1 base and 2 bases, there was a span of 18 bases. The CDR3 spells CASGLEGKKVAAYNEQFF. CDR3 DNA: TGTGCTAGTGGTTTGGAGGGCAAAAAGGTAGCGGCCTACAATGAGCAGTTCTTC.

The table lists this clonotype with a few counts. The chain recombines TRBV6-5 with TRBJ2-6; D call uncertain. CDR3 length: 16 amino acids. V was cut by 0 bases and J by 5 bases, with 11 bases left in between. Germline loops: CDR1 MNHEY, CDR2 SVGAGI. CDR3 sequence (DNA): TGTGCCAGCAGTTACTCGATGGGTTCCAGGGCCAACGTCCTGACTTTC. Amino acids: CASSYSMGSRANVLTF.

This clonotype was counted between two and nine times. The rearrangement joins TRBV3-1 to TRBJ1-6, with 9 bases lining up with TRBD1. CDR1 and CDR2 (germline): LGHDT, YNNKEL (reference sequence). Trimming at V came to 5 bases and at J to 8 bases, leaving 13 bases not matched to a gene. The CDR3 has 17 residues. The CDR3 DNA follows: TGTGCCAGCAGCGAATCTTCCCGCCGGACAGGGGATTCACCCCTCCACTTT. This sequence encodes CASSESSRRTGDSPLHF.

The CDR3 DNA follows: TGTGCCAGCAGCCAAGATATAACAGCGGGAGCCGGTGAGCAGTACTTC. It yields the protein CASSQDITAGAGEQYF. This chain links TRBV4-2 with TRBJ2-5, with TRBD2 identical over 8 bases. Losses at the gene ends were 0 bases for V and 11 bases for J; bases not matched to a gene: 14. Germline CDR1 LGHNA, CDR2 YNFKEQ. The CDR3 totals 16 residues.

The chain couples TRBV29-1 to TRBJ1-5; D unclear. Trimming pared 6 bases from V and 0 bases from J, leaving 15 bases between. The CDR3 has 15 residues. The germline CDR1 and CDR2 sequences are SQVTM and ANQGSEA. The CDR3 loop is CSVRYTADSNQPQHF. The CDR3 DNA is TGCAGCGTCCGGTACACCGCTGATAGCAATCAGCCCCAGCATTTT.

The sample holds a few counts of this clonotype. V usage is TRBV12-3 or TRBV12-4 and J usage is TRBJ1-5; 7 bases are shared with TRBD1. The length of the CDR3 is 13 residues. The J segment lost 7 bases and the V segment lost 8 bases, leaving 8 bases of the junction unmatched. The CDR3 sequence is CASGQGVVQPQHF. The CDR3 nucleotides are TGTGCCAGCGGGCAGGGGGTGGTCCAGCCCCAGCATTTT.

The CDR3 DNA is TGTGCCAGCAGCGAGACGGGACAGGGGCTTGATGGCTACACCTTC. The encoded protein is CASSETGQGLDGYTF. This chain uses TRBV5-4 with TRBJ1-2; 10 bases map to TRBD1. The trim removed 4 bases at V and 6 bases at J, leaving 9 bases unmatched. Germline V gene data show CDR1 as SGHNT and CDR2 as YYREEE (reference sequence). CDR3 length: 15 residues. Together with reference TRBV5-4 and TRBJ1-2, the CDR3 gives the full variable domain: ETGVTQSPTHLIKTRGQQVTLRCSSQSGHNTVSWYQQALGQGPQFIFQYYREEENGRGNFPPRFSGLQFPNYSSELNVNALELDDSALYLCASSETGQGLDGYTFGSGTRLTVV.

Comments on this clonotype: The junction departs from the called germline gene at one end, perhaps through a read error. The chain joins TRBV5-1 to TRBJ2-1, with D perhaps matching TRBD2 (5 bases). Per germline, CDR1 SGHRS and CDR2 YFSETQ. This CDR3 has 14 amino acids. CDR3 residues: CAGSLVNEGNEQFF. Here the CDR3 DNA reads TGCGCCGGCAGCTTGGTCAACGAGGGCAATGAGCAGTTCTTC. The variable domain in full, with the rest retrieved from reference TRBV5-1 and TRBJ2-1, is KAGVTQTPRYLIKTRGQQVTLSCSPISGHRSVSWYQQTPGQGLQFLFEYFSETQRNKGNFPGRFSGRQFSNSRSEMNVSTLELGDSALYLCAGSLVNEGNEQFFGPGTRLTVL.

This clonotype was detected a few times. The chain joins TRBV10-2 to TRBJ2-7; D unclear. In germline, CDR1 is WSHSY, CDR2 SAAADI. This CDR3 is built from 14 residues. The V and J ends lost 0 bases and 1 base respectively, with 7 bases between them. As DNA, the CDR3 is TGCGCCAGCAGTGAGTCTGTCGGTTCCTACGAGCAGTACTTC. It yields the protein CASSESVGSYEQYF.

This chain uses TRBV6-5 with TRBJ1-2, with a weak D call TRBD1 (5 bases). CDR1 and CDR2 from the germline V gene are MNHEY and SVGAGI. V was pared by 2 bases and J by 4 bases, with 11 bases between. There are 14 residues in the CDR3. Here the CDR3 reads CASSYGGELYGYTF. CDR3 in DNA: TGTGCCAGCAGTTACGGGGGGGAACTCTATGGCTACACCTTC.

The V gene is TRBV6-5, the J gene TRBJ1-1, with 10 bases fitting TRBD1. Germline-derived CDR1 and CDR2 are MNHEY and SVGAGI. J was trimmed by 5 bases and V by 0 bases; bases with no gene match: 3. This CDR3 is built from 15 residues. In DNA form, the CDR3 reads TGTGCCAGCAGTTACTCGCCGGGACAGGGGACTGAAGCTTTCTTT. Translation: CASSYSPGQGTEAFF.

The chain recombines TRBV5-1 with TRBJ1-2; D remains unclear. This CDR3 contains 11 residues. CDR1 and CDR2 (germline): SGHRS, YFSETQ. V dropped 6 bases and J dropped 8 bases, with 11 bases sitting between them. CDR3 sequence reads: CASTNGGGYTF. CDR3 DNA sequence: TGCGCCAGCACCAACGGCGGGGGCTACACCTTC. Full variable domain (outside the CDR3, taken from reference TRBV5-1 and TRBJ1-2): KAGVTQTPRYLIKTRGQQVTLSCSPISGHRSVSWYQQTPGQGLQFLFEYFSETQRNKGNFPGRFSGRQFSNSRSEMNVSTLELGDSALYLCASTNGGGYTFGSGTRLTVV.

The CDR3 nucleotides read TGCGCCAGCAGCTTGGGGGACTCAGAGTCCTACGAGCAGTACTTC. Translation gives CASSLGDSESYEQYF. The genes are TRBV5-1 and TRBJ2-7, with a weak D call TRBD2 (6 bases). CDR3 length: 15 residues. Germline lookup yields CDR1 SGHRS and CDR2 YFSETQ. V was clipped by 0 bases and J by 1 base, with 11 bases between them. Full variable domain (outside the CDR3, taken from reference TRBV5-1 and TRBJ2-7): KAGVTQTPRYLIKTRGQQVTLSCSPISGHRSVSWYQQTPGQGLQFLFEYFSETQRNKGNFPGRFSGRQFSNSRSEMNVSTLELGDSALYLCASSLGDSESYEQYFGPGTRLTVT.

Comments on this clonotype: A junction end diverges from the germline sequence, so it may reflect a read error. This sequence joins TRBV12-3 or TRBV12-4 and TRBJ1-2, with 7 bases aligning to TRBD1. This CDR3 contains 13 residues. The CDR3 DNA follows: TGTGCCAGCAGTTTCGGGACAGTCTATGGCCACACCTTC. This sequence encodes CASSFGTVYGHTF.

The chain has TRBV28 and TRBJ1-6; no clear D. The germline V and J ends were trimmed by 7 bases and 7 bases, with 11 bases remaining between them. In germline, CDR1 is MDHEN, CDR2 SYDVKM. The CDR3 spans 13 residues. Written as DNA, the CDR3 is TGTGCCAGCATTCCGGGCCAGAATTCACCCCTCCACTTT. Translated, it gives CASIPGQNSPLHF.

This rearrangement joins TRBV6-5 to TRBJ2-1; 8 nucleotides line up with TRBD2. This CDR3 contains 15 residues. The V gene end was trimmed by 2 bases and the J gene end by 9 bases; junction bases not matched to a gene: 9. In germline, CDR1 is MNHEY, CDR2 SVGAGI. The CDR3 DNA follows: TGTGCCAGCAGTTACGGTAGCGGGATGGGGGGTGAGCAGTTCTTC. It specifies CASSYGSGMGGEQFF.

The table lists this clonotype with a count of one. The chain combines TRBV9 with TRBJ2-5; a possible D gene is TRBD2 (6 bases). Germline lookup yields CDR1 SGDLS and CDR2 YYNGEE. V lost 4 bases and J lost 4, with 20 bases in between. CDR3 length: 16 residues. The CDR3 coding sequence is TGTGCCAGCAGCTTGGGGCCCGGGACTCGACGAGAGACCCAGTACTTC. Residues: CASSLGPGTRRETQYF. Variable domain in full (rest from reference TRBV9 and TRBJ2-5): DSGVTQTPKHLITATGQRVTLRCSPRSGDLSVYWYQQSLDQGLQFLIQYYNGEERAKGNILERFSAQQFPDLHSELNLSSLELGDSALYFCASSLGPGTRRETQYFGPGTRLLVL.

The genes are TRBV20-1 and TRBJ2-7; TRBD1 matches 7 bases. CDR1 DFQATT and CDR2 SNEGSKA come from the germline V gene (reference sequence). The V gene end was trimmed by 5 bases and the J gene end by 5 bases; junction bases not matched to a gene: 9. The CDR3 loop spans 13 amino acids. CDR3 bases: TGCAGTGCTTATTTTGTGACAGGGAACGAGCAGTACTTC. Protein: CSAYFVTGNEQYF.

This clonotype was seen more than once but under ten times. The chain has TRBV2 and TRBJ1-1; no firm D call. The V gene's germline CDR1 is SNHLY and CDR2 FYNNEI. Trimming removed 3 bases at V and 6 bases at J, with 5 bases between. The CDR3 loop spans 11 amino acids. In DNA form, the CDR3 reads TGTGCCAGCAGTGAGCTTTCTGAAGCTTTCTTT. Its protein is CASSELSEAFF.

V is TRBV12-3 or TRBV12-4 and J is TRBJ2-1; no firm D call. The V and J ends lost 6 bases and 5 bases respectively, with 11 bases between them. This CDR3 is built from 13 residues. The CDR3 nucleotides read TGTGCCAGCAGCCAGGCCACAAACAATGAGCAGTTCTTC. Protein product: CASSQATNNEQFF.

This rearrangement joins TRBV20-1 to TRBJ2-3; 9 bases match TRBD2. Unmatched junction bases numbered 8, after V lost 3 bases and J lost 4 bases. Per the germline V gene, CDR1 is DFQATT and CDR2 is SNEGSKA (reference sequence). The CDR3 runs to 15 residues. DNA of the CDR3: TGCAGTGCTAGTAAGGCTAGCGGGACCCCAGATACGCAGTATTTT. Its translation: CSASKASGTPDTQYF.

This clonotype appeared once. V gene TRBV29-1 combines with J gene TRBJ2-1; 14 bases are shared with TRBD2. Germline V lookup: CDR1 SQVTM, CDR2 ANQGSEA. Unmatched junction bases numbered 9, after V lost 2 bases and J lost 6 bases. The CDR3 loop spans 17 amino acids. The CDR3 bases are TGCAGCGTTGAATGGACTAGCGGGAGGCCCGTGGGCAATGAGCAGTTCTTC. Its protein product is CSVEWTSGRPVGNEQFF.

This clonotype has a handful of counts. The rearrangement joins TRBV6-5 to TRBJ2-7, with 7 bases that match TRBD1. V trimming: 4 bases; J trimming: 1 base; junction bases outside the gene matches: 7. CDR1 is MNHEY, CDR2 SVGAGI, per germline. This CDR3 region has 15 residues. The CDR3 loop reads CASSSAPGGSYEQYF. CDR3 in DNA: TGTGCCAGCAGTTCCGCCCCAGGGGGTTCCTACGAGCAGTACTTC.

The J gene is TRBJ1-2, the V gene TRBV6-5, with D maybe TRBD1 (6 bases). The ends were cut back, 2 bases at V and 4 bases at J, with 14 bases in the middle. This CDR3 has 15 residues. The germline gives CDR1 MNHEY, CDR2 SVGAGI. The CDR3 sequence is CASSYPRGGGYGYTF. CDR3 nucleotides: TGTGCCAGCAGTTACCCCCGAGGGGGGGGCTATGGCTACACCTTC.

In its sample, this clonotype was seen a few times. The chain employs TRBV6-5 and TRBJ2-1; D possibly corresponds to TRBD2 (5 bases). The CDR3 length is 16 residues. V shed 6 bases and J shed 0 bases, with 15 bases lying between them. Looked up from germline, CDR1 is MNHEY and CDR2 is SVGAGI. CDR3 sequence: CASSQGLVSSYNEQFF. DNA of the CDR3: TGTGCCAGCAGCCAAGGACTCGTAAGCTCCTACAATGAGCAGTTCTTC.

This clonotype was counted once. This sequence joins TRBV4-1 and TRBJ1-6; D ambiguous. Germline V lookup: CDR1 MGHRA, CDR2 YSYEKL. The CDR3 totals 17 residues. Trimming removed 0 bases from V and 0 bases from J, with 9 bases in between. The CDR3 loop is CASSQEPTSSYNSPLHF. CDR3 nucleotide sequence: TGCGCCAGCAGCCAAGAACCAACTAGCTCCTATAATTCACCCCTCCACTTT.

V and J are TRBV2 and TRBJ2-4; TRBD2 agrees at 7 bases. With the DNA end fitting TRBJ2-5 better, the J assignment may be wrong. This CDR3 contains 15 residues. The V gene's germline CDR1 is SNHLY and CDR2 FYNNEI. The CDR3 sequence is CASSRRLATQETQYF. Here the CDR3 DNA reads TGTGCCAGCAGTCGAAGACTAGCAACGCAAGAGACCCAGTACTTC.

V is TRBV7-9 and J is TRBJ2-7, with D perhaps matching TRBD1 (6 bases). CDR3 length: 16 amino acids. Trimming removed 5 bases from V and 2 bases from J, with 19 bases in between. The germline V gene encodes CDR1 SEHNR and CDR2 FQNEAQ (reference sequence). DNA of the CDR3: TGTGCCAGCAGCCCAAACACAGGGTACCGGGCCTACGAGCAGTACTTC. It specifies CASSPNTGYRAYEQYF.

CDR3 nucleotides: TGTGCCAGCAGCATAAACGGGGGTCCCCCCCAGGAGACCCAGTACTTC. Its translation: CASSINGGPPQETQYF. The chain has TRBV13 and TRBJ2-5; a possible D gene is TRBD2 (6 bases). Germline values: CDR1 PRHDT, CDR2 FYEKMQ (reference sequence). This CDR3 spans 16 amino acids. V lost 5 bases and J lost 5, with 21 bases in between.

This rearrangement joins TRBV12-3 or TRBV12-4 to TRBJ2-5; D may be TRBD2 (6 bases). Trimming removed 4 bases from V and 0 bases from J, with 12 bases in between. This CDR3 contains 15 residues. CDR3 bases: TGTGCCAGCAGTTGGGACTTAGCATACCAAGAGACCCAGTACTTC. This codes for CASSWDLAYQETQYF.